What follows are 19 T cell receptor beta chains derived from one specimen sequenced in a study of blood T cell repertoires in COVID-19. Clones were read by immunoSEQ multiplex PCR, and TCRdb kept only the in-frame ones, dropping some. Here the sample spans 360,000 or so clones, roughly 87% being singletons. Sequencing used PBMCs or T cells enriched from blood (not recorded which). The receptors here all came from a woman in her 50s who had recovered from COVID-19.

The chain links TRBV6-5 to TRBJ1-1, with a weak D call TRBD1 (6 bases). Deletions cut 6 bases from V and 4 bases from J, with 15 bases between. Germline assignment: CDR1 MNHEY and CDR2 SVGAGI. The CDR3 consists of 14 residues. DNA of the CDR3: TGTGCCAGCAGGGACCAGGGGTTTTCCACTGAAGCTTTCTTT. Protein: CASRDQGFSTEAFF.

V gene TRBV19 combines with J gene TRBJ2-3; TRBD2 matches at 8 bases. This CDR3 is built from 16 residues. Germline CDR1 is LNHDA and CDR2 is SQIVND (reference sequence). V trimming: 3 bases; J trimming: 2 bases; junction bases outside the gene matches: 7. The CDR3 is CASSILGTSPTDTQYF. DNA of the CDR3: TGTGCCAGTAGTATCCTGGGGACTAGTCCCACAGATACGCAGTATTTT.

The V call is TRBV6-2 or TRBV6-3, the J call TRBJ1-1; maybe TRBD1 (6 bases). CDR3 size: 15 residues. Germline V gene data show CDR1 as MNHEY and CDR2 as SVGEGT. V lost 4 bases and J 0 bases, leaving 12 bases between the germline ends. This CDR3 reads CASSSQQGMNTEAFF. CDR3 nucleotide sequence: TGTGCCAGCAGTTCCCAACAGGGTATGAACACTGAAGCTTTCTTT.

The CDR3 nucleotides read TGTGCCAGCAGCAAAGGACAGGGGCTATATAATTCACCCCTCCACTTT. This translates into CASSKGQGLYNSPLHF. This chain uses TRBV7-2 with TRBJ1-6, with TRBD1 matching over 9 bases. J lost 4 bases, V lost 5 bases, and 6 bases had no gene match. The CDR3 has 16 residues. Germline loops: CDR1 SGHTA, CDR2 FQGNSA.

The chain combines TRBV19 with TRBJ2-4; TRBD1 matches 9 bases. The CDR3 has 16 residues. V was clipped by 4 bases and J by 0 bases; unmatched bases: 4. CDR1 LNHDA and CDR2 SQIVND come from the germline V gene (reference sequence). The CDR3 bases are TGTGCCAGTAGTACCCGGACAGGGGAAGCCAAAAACATTCAGTACTTC. It yields the protein CASSTRTGEAKNIQYF.

The chain has TRBV5-1 and TRBJ1-6; 7 bases match TRBD1. After removal of 1 base from V and 4 bases from J, the junction contained 11 bases not matched to a gene. Germline lookup yields CDR1 SGHRS and CDR2 YFSETQ. The CDR3 sequence is 18 residues long. Written as DNA, the CDR3 is TGCGCCAGCAGCTTGAGGCCGTCGGGGACAGAGTATAATTCACCCCTCCACTTT. This sequence encodes CASSLRPSGTEYNSPLHF.

The genes are TRBV28 and TRBJ1-2; 10 bases fit TRBD1. CDR1 is MDHEN and CDR2 is SYDVKM in the germline V gene. J was trimmed by 8 bases and V by 5 bases; bases with no gene match: 11. This CDR3 has 15 residues. The CDR3 region is CASSRDGGDRGGYTF. The DNA of the CDR3 is TGTGCCAGCAGTCGCGACGGGGGGGACAGGGGAGGCTACACCTTC.

The chain couples TRBV23-1 to TRBJ1-3; no clear D. TRBV23-1 is filed as an ORF, its function uncertain. V lost 6 bases and J lost 4, with 7 bases in between. The CDR3 is 12 residues long. For the CDR3, the DNA is TGCGCCAGCAGGCGAGGGGGAAACACCATATATTTT. This translates into CASRRGGNTIYF.

The V gene is TRBV10-1, the J gene TRBJ2-7; 8 positions agree with TRBD1. Germline values: CDR1 WNHNN, CDR2 SYGVQD (reference sequence). This CDR3 is built from 16 residues. The trim removed 0 bases at V and 3 bases at J, leaving 7 bases unmatched. In DNA form, the CDR3 reads TGCGCCAGCAGTGAGTCCCCCGCGACAGGGGTCTACGAGCAGTACTTC. It specifies CASSESPATGVYEQYF.

V gene TRBV30 combines with J gene TRBJ1-6; possible D gene TRBD1, 5 bases. The V end lost 8 bases, the J end lost 5 bases, and 13 bases lay between the germline ends. Germline V gives CDR1 GTSNPN, CDR2 SVGIG (reference sequence). The CDR3 totals 13 residues. This CDR3 reads CAIQGQDNSPLHF. The CDR3 DNA reads as TGTGCCATTCAGGGCCAGGATAATTCACCCCTCCACTTT.

This chain joins TRBV2 and TRBJ1-6; D may be TRBD1 (6 bases). Per germline, CDR1 SNHLY and CDR2 FYNNEI. Trimming shortened V by 0 bases and J by 0 bases, and 15 bases separated the two germline ends. The CDR3 extends over 19 amino acids. The CDR3 coding sequence is TGTGCCAGCAGTGAAGCCGTGGGACAAAAAAGCTCCTATAATTCACCCCTCCACTTT. Translated: CASSEAVGQKSSYNSPLHF.

The chain recombines TRBV7-2 with TRBJ1-1, with 7 bases fitting TRBD1. This CDR3 spans 15 amino acids. Per germline, CDR1 SGHTA and CDR2 FQGNSA. Trimming took 5 bases from V and 0 from J; bases not matched to a gene: 6. The CDR3 loop is CASSPRTGMNTEAFF. The CDR3 nucleotides are TGTGCCAGCAGCCCGCGGACAGGCATGAACACTGAAGCTTTCTTT.

J is TRBJ1-2 and V is TRBV11-3; D call uncertain. This CDR3 is built from 14 residues. V lost 3 bases and J 8 bases, leaving 16 bases between the germline ends. CDR1 and CDR2 (germline): SGHNT, YENEEA. CDR3 residues: CASSFMGSGSGYTF. CDR3 nucleotides: TGTGCCAGCAGCTTTATGGGTTCCGGGTCGGGCTACACCTTC.

Written as DNA, the CDR3 is TGTGCCTGGAGCGACAGGAAAAAAGTGGGCTACACCTTC. It specifies CAWSDRKKVGYTF. This chain links TRBV30 with TRBJ1-2, with D possibly TRBD1 on 6 matching bases. Trimming removed 3 bases at V and 8 bases at J, with 16 bases between. The CDR3 runs to 13 residues. Germline lookup yields CDR1 GTSNPN and CDR2 SVGIG (reference sequence).

This clone was found a few times. The chain links TRBV19 to TRBJ1-5; D gene uncertain. Trimming took off 7 bases at V and 5 bases at J, with 15 bases between the two ends. Germline V lookup: CDR1 LNHDA, CDR2 SQIVND (reference sequence). This CDR3 is built from 14 residues. As DNA, the CDR3 is TGTGCCAGTACCCCCTCGACCGCGGATCAGCCCCAGCATTTT. Protein: CASTPSTADQPQHF.

The chain couples TRBV12-3 or TRBV12-4 to TRBJ1-5, with D hard to call. The CDR3 is 12 residues long. Trimming stripped 3 bases from V and 10 bases from J, with 10 bases between. The CDR3 spells CASSLSGGPQHF. The CDR3, as DNA: TGTGCCAGCAGTTTGAGCGGCGGCCCCCAGCATTTT.

The rearrangement links TRBV4-1 to TRBJ2-5; 15 nucleotides align to TRBD2. The germline V gene encodes CDR1 MGHRA and CDR2 YSYEKL. Unmatched junction bases numbered 5, after V lost 2 bases and J lost 1 base. The CDR3 is 18 residues long. DNA for the CDR3: TGCGCCAGCAGCCAAACGGGGACTAGCGGGGGGATCCAAGAGACCCAGTACTTC. Translation gives CASSQTGTSGGIQETQYF.

The chain has TRBV6-5 and TRBJ2-1, with unresolved D. V was pared by 8 bases and J by 12 bases, with 11 bases between. The CDR3 consists of 10 residues. Germline V lookup: CDR1 MNHEY, CDR2 SVGAGI. CDR3 bases: TGTGCCAGCGGAACTACCCCGCAGTTCTTC. Its protein product is CASGTTPQFF.

The rearrangement uses TRBV15 and TRBJ2-5, with 9 bases matching TRBD1. The CDR3 totals 14 residues. Losses at the gene ends were 6 bases for V and 7 bases for J; bases not matched to a gene: 9. CDR1 is LNHNV, CDR2 YYDKDF, per germline (reference sequence). The CDR3 region is CATRLGQGVGTQYF. The DNA for the CDR3 is TGTGCCACCAGGTTGGGACAGGGAGTCGGGACCCAGTACTTC.